The rows below give T cell receptor beta chains drawn from one sample of a study of cytomegalovirus exposure and HLA in healthy donors. Sequenced by immunoSEQ multiplex PCR; TCRdb stores in-frame clones only, minus some. The sample shows roughly 150,000 clones, around 75% of them seen only once. The source material was PBMCs. The receptor source for this set is a man aged 18 to 29 in good health and CMV-seropositive. Both conserved end residues are part of each CDR3. The D gene is left open where the match is weak. The size entry is marked missing in some rows and otherwise reads once, few, many or a size class.

V	J	D	size	DNA	CDR3
TRBV7-2	TRBJ2-2	-	few	TGTGCCAGCAGCCGACAGGAGTACACCGGGGAGCTGTTTTTT	CASSRQEYTGELFF
TRBV7-3	TRBJ2-6	-	once	TGTGCCAGCAGCCCCCGTATAGGAGCATCTGGGGCCAACGTCCTGACTTTC	CASSPRIGASGANVLTF
TRBV5-1	TRBJ1-2	-	-	TGCGCCAGCAGCTTGGCCGAGGTAGCGGGCTACACCTTC	CASSLAEVAGYTF
TRBV5-5	TRBJ2-7	TRBD1	few	TGTGCCAGCAGCGAGGGACAGGGGAGGGTCTACGAGCAGTACTTC	CASSEGQGRVYEQYF
TRBV7-9	TRBJ1-2	-	-	TGTGCCAGCAGCCTCGACAACAACTATGGCTACACCTTC	CASSLDNNYGYTF
TRBV29-1	TRBJ2-7	-	-	TGCAGCGCCCTCGAGGGCGGCTACGAGCAGTACTTC	CSALEGGYEQYF
TRBV18	TRBJ2-3	TRBD2	-	TGTGCCAGCTCATTTGATACTAGCGGGAGCACAGATACGCAGTATTTT	CASSFDTSGSTDTQYF
TRBV5-1	TRBJ2-7	-	-	TGCGCCAGCATGAGTGGGAGCTCCTACGAGCAGTACTTC	CASMSGSSYEQYF
TRBV28	TRBJ1-1	-	few	TGTGCCAGCACCGTGACATTGCTCACTGAAGCTTTCTTT	CASTVTLLTEAFF
TRBV28	TRBJ2-7	-	-	TGTGCCAGCAGTTTATACAGCTACGAGCAGTACTTC	CASSLYSYEQYF
TRBV6-5	TRBJ2-7	TRBD2	-	TGTGCCAGCAGTTACTCAACTAGCGTGGACGAGCAGTACTTC	CASSYSTSVDEQYF
TRBV10-2	TRBJ1-4	TRBD1	-	TGCGCCAGCCGGGACAGAACCGGTGAAAAACTGTTTTTT	CASRDRTGEKLFF
TRBV7-8	TRBJ2-1	TRBD2	-	TGTGCCAGCAGCTTTCCGGGACTATCGGAGCAGTTCTTC	CASSFPGLSEQFF
TRBV27	TRBJ1-2	-	-	TGTGCCAGCAGTTCCCCGGGCAGGGGCCGAGTCACCTTC	CASSSPGRGRVTF
TRBV7-9	TRBJ2-7	TRBD2	-	TGTGCCAGCAGCTTGACTAGCGGGAGTGACGAGCAGTACTTC	CASSLTSGSDEQYF
TRBV5-1	TRBJ2-7	TRBD2	-	TGCGCCAGCAGGCATCCTAGCGGGAGGAGGAACGAGCAGTACTTC	CASRHPSGRRNEQYF
TRBV27	TRBJ1-3	-	-	TGTGCCAGCAGTTCCCGACAAGGAAACACCATATATTTT	CASSSRQGNTIYF
TRBV19	TRBJ2-6	TRBD2	few	TGTGCCAGTAGTATACGAGCGGGGCTAGGCTCTGGGGCCAACGTCCTGACTTTC	CASSIRAGLGSGANVLTF
TRBV10-3	TRBJ2-3	TRBD2	-	TGTGCCATCAGTGGCGGACTAGCGGGAATGAAAGATACGCAGTATTTT	CAISGGLAGMKDTQYF
TRBV27	TRBJ1-3	-	-	TGTGCCAGCAGTTTATCCCCCGGGGAGAACACCATATATTTT	CASSLSPGENTIYF
TRBV9	TRBJ2-2	TRBD2	few	TGTGCCAGCAGCGTAGGGGGCGGGAGGGCCATTTACGGGGAGCTGTTTTTT	CASSVGGGRAIYGELFF
TRBV5-1	TRBJ1-1	-	-	TGCGCCAGCAGCCCAAGGGTAAGCGGGACTGAAGCTTTCTTT	CASSPRVSGTEAFF
TRBV19	TRBJ2-7	-	-	TGTGCCAGTAGTATAGGGGCTAGCAGCTCCTACGAGCAGTACTTC	CASSIGASSSYEQYF
TRBV7-6	TRBJ2-5	TRBD2	-	TGTGCCAGCAGCGGCCGGGGACTAGCGGGCCCCCAAGAGACCCAGTACTTC	CASSGRGLAGPQETQYF
TRBV2	TRBJ2-5	-	-	TGTGCCAGCAGTGAATCCGTGGGCCGAAAGTACTTC	CASSESVGRKYF
TRBV18	TRBJ2-7	TRBD2	-	TGTGCCAGCTCACCGGACATGGGAGGGTCCTACGAGCAGTACTTC	CASSPDMGGSYEQYF
TRBV5-4	TRBJ2-3	-	few	TGTGCCAGCAAAGGGGTCACAGATACGCAGTATTTT	CASKGVTDTQYF
TRBV5-1	TRBJ2-7	TRBD2	once	TGCGCCAGCAGCTTGATGCTAGCGGTAGGCGAGCAGTACTTC	CASSLMLAVGEQYF
TRBV28	TRBJ1-6	-	few	TGTGCCATCGGACAGTATTCACCCCTCCACTTT	CAIGQYSPLHF
TRBV5-1	TRBJ1-1	-	once	TGCGCCAGCAGCTTGGGGGGACACCCCACTGAAGCTTTCTTT	CASSLGGHPTEAFF
TRBV19	TRBJ1-5	-	-	TGTGCCAGTAGATTAGACAGAAACAATCAGCCCCAGCATTTT	CASRLDRNNQPQHF
TRBV27	TRBJ2-2	-	once	TGTGCCAGCAGTTTAGGCAGGCAAAACACCGGGGAGCTGTTTTTT	CASSLGRQNTGELFF
TRBV27	TRBJ1-2	TRBD1	-	TGTGCCAGCAAACAGGGGCAGACTAACTATGGCTACACCTTC	CASKQGQTNYGYTF
TRBV29-1	TRBJ2-3	TRBD2	-	TGCAGCGTTGGCGGTCGGGAGGGCTTGGATACGCAGTATTTT	CSVGGREGLDTQYF
TRBV7-2	TRBJ2-7	TRBD2	-	TGTGCCAGCAGCTTACCCCGGACTAGCGGGAGTCCCTTCTACGAGCAGTACTTC	CASSLPRTSGSPFYEQYF
TRBV25-1	TRBJ2-1	TRBD2	-	TGTGCCAGCAGTGAATATGGCGGGAGTGCCTACAATGAGCAGTTCTTC	CASSEYGGSAYNEQFF
TRBV6-5	TRBJ1-1	TRBD1	-	TGTGCCAGCAGTTACTCGACAGGGACTGAAGCTTTCTTT	CASSYSTGTEAFF
TRBV4-1	TRBJ2-3	TRBD2	-	TGCGCCAGCAGCCTGCCTAGCGGGAGTCAAGATACGCAGTATTTT	CASSLPSGSQDTQYF
TRBV6-5	TRBJ2-7	TRBD2	once	TGTGCCAGCAGTTACTCGATTAGCGGGAGATTTTACGAGCAGTACTTC	CASSYSISGRFYEQYF
TRBV29-1	TRBJ2-5	-	-	TGCAGCGTTGACATGAATTACAGCCAAGAGACCCAGTACTTC	CSVDMNYSQETQYF
TRBV5-1	TRBJ2-3	TRBD2	-	TGCGCCAGCAGCTCATCCGGGACTAGCGGGAGGTCCCCCACAGATACGCAGTATTTT	CASSSSGTSGRSPTDTQYF
TRBV7-2	TRBJ2-3	-	-	TGTGCCAGCAGCTTAATACAGTCCCCAGATACGCAGTATTTT	CASSLIQSPDTQYF
TRBV29-1	TRBJ2-2	-	-	TGCAGCGTTGTACCAGTCTCGTCCAACACCGGGGAGCTGTTTTTT	CSVVPVSSNTGELFF
TRBV6-6	TRBJ2-2	TRBD2	once	TGTGCCAGCAGTTTACTAGCGGGAGGTCATACCGGGGAGCTGTTTTTT	CASSLLAGGHTGELFF
TRBV11-1	TRBJ2-1	TRBD2	-	TGTGCCAGCAGAACCGGGACTAGCGGGAGTTTTCGGGAGTACAATGAGCAGTTCTTC	CASRTGTSGSFREYNEQFF
TRBV18	TRBJ2-1	TRBD1	-	TGTGCCAGCTCAACCATTCGGACAGGGTGGAATGAGCAGTTCTTC	CASSTIRTGWNEQFF
TRBV5-4	TRBJ1-2	TRBD1	-	TGTGCCAGCAGCACGGACAGGGGGCTTCGAGGCTACACCTTC	CASSTDRGLRGYTF
TRBV2	TRBJ2-1	TRBD2	-	TGTGCCAGCAAAAGGGAGGGTGTCTCCTACAATGAGCAGTTCTTC	CASKREGVSYNEQFF
TRBV4-1	TRBJ2-2	TRBD2	-	TGCGCCAGCAGCCCCGGGACTAGCGGCGGAACCGGGGAGCTGTTTTTT	CASSPGTSGGTGELFF
TRBV5-1	TRBJ2-2	-	-	TGCGCCAGCAGCTTGGGGGACACAACGATTGGTTCGGAGCTGTTTTTT	CASSLGDTTIGSELFF
TRBV5-4	TRBJ2-7	-	-	TGTGCCAGCAGTTTCGGAGGACCCTCTCCCGAGCAGTACTTC	CASSFGGPSPEQYF
TRBV29-1	TRBJ2-7	TRBD1	-	TGCAGCGTGGTCCGGGACAGGGATCCCTACGAGCAGTACTTC	CSVVRDRDPYEQYF
TRBV28	TRBJ1-2	-	-	TGTGCCAGCAGGGGGGCCTCTAACTATGGCTACACCTTC	CASRGASNYGYTF
TRBV27	TRBJ2-3	TRBD1	-	TGTGCCAACCCACAGGGGGGTACGCAGTATTTT	CANPQGGTQYF